The 25 T cell receptor beta chains below were found in one sample sequenced in a study of blood T cell repertoires in COVID-19. This table comes from immunoSEQ multiplex PCR, and its TCRdb copy is limited to in-frame clones, with some not included. The sample includes around 40,000 clones, about 94% of them seen just once. Sample: peripheral blood. These receptor sequences come from a human donor with active COVID-19. The donor label of this sample is uncertain.

The table lists this clone with a count of one. The chain recombines TRBV9 with TRBJ2-1; D gene ambiguous. Deletions cut 2 bases from V and 0 bases from J, with 9 bases between. Germline values: CDR1 SGDLS, CDR2 YYNGEE. The CDR3 sequence is 15 residues long. CDR3 DNA sequence: TGTGCCAGCAGCGTCGACTTCCCCTCCTACAATGAGCAGTTCTTC. Protein: CASSVDFPSYNEQFF.

This clone was detected once. The V gene is TRBV7-9, the J gene TRBJ2-3, with 8 bases aligning to TRBD2. CDR1 and CDR2 (germline): SEHNR, FQNEAQ (reference sequence). The CDR3 extends over 14 amino acids. Trimming at V came to 2 bases and at J to 6 bases, leaving 4 bases not matched to a gene. The CDR3 nucleotides read TGTGCCAGCAGCTTATTAGCGGGGAGGGATACGCAGTATTTT. It yields the protein CASSLLAGRDTQYF. Combining the CDR3 with reference TRBV7-9 and TRBJ2-3 gives the whole variable domain DTGVSQNPRHKITKRGQNVTFRCDPISEHNRLYWYRQTLGQGPEFLTYFQNEAQLEKSRLLSDRFSAERPKGSFSTLEIQRTEQGDSAMYLCASSLLAGRDTQYFGPGTRLTVL.

The gene calls are TRBV19 and TRBJ1-5; the match to TRBD1 covers 9 bases. V trimming: 10 bases; J trimming: 4 bases; junction bases outside the gene matches: 14. Germline CDR1 and CDR2: LNHDA and SQIVND (reference sequence). The CDR3 is 16 amino acids. The CDR3 DNA reads TGTGCCACCTCACACCTAAGGACAGGGGCAAATCAGCCCCAGCATTTT. Residues: CATSHLRTGANQPQHF.

The chain uses TRBV5-1 and TRBJ2-7; D is undetermined. Trimming pared 0 bases from V and 0 bases from J, leaving 13 bases between. Germline lookup yields CDR1 SGHRS and CDR2 YFSETQ. The CDR3 totals 16 residues. CDR3 residues: CASSLATAESSYEQYF. The CDR3, as DNA: TGCGCCAGCAGCTTGGCCACGGCGGAGAGCTCCTACGAGCAGTACTTC. Full variable domain (outside the CDR3, taken from reference TRBV5-1 and TRBJ2-7): KAGVTQTPRYLIKTRGQQVTLSCSPISGHRSVSWYQQTPGQGLQFLFEYFSETQRNKGNFPGRFSGRQFSNSRSEMNVSTLELGDSALYLCASSLATAESSYEQYFGPGTRLTVT.

This chain links TRBV28 with TRBJ1-2; TRBD1 agrees at 7 bases. This CDR3 contains 14 residues. Germline V gene data show CDR1 as MDHEN and CDR2 as SYDVKM. J gave up 6 bases and V 10 bases, and 14 bases lay outside the gene matches. The CDR3 DNA follows: TGTGCCACATTCCGACAGGGTCGTATTGATGGCTACACCTTC. Protein: CATFRQGRIDGYTF.

The genes are TRBV18 and TRBJ1-1, with 7 bases fitting TRBD1. V lost 2 bases, J lost 1 base, and 4 bases stayed unmatched. The germline CDR1 and CDR2 sequences are KGHSH and LQKENI. The CDR3 consists of 15 residues. CDR3 sequence: CASSPSGGGNTEAFF. The CDR3 coding sequence is TGTGCCAGCTCACCATCAGGGGGTGGGAACACTGAAGCTTTCTTT.

This chain connects TRBV27 to TRBJ1-2; TRBD1 matches 12 bases. CDR1 and CDR2 from the germline V gene are MNHEY and SMNVEV (reference sequence). The CDR3 runs to 14 residues. V dropped 7 bases and J dropped 4; count of bases not matched to a gene: 4. The CDR3 sequence is CASTGTGGFYGYTF. CDR3 in DNA: TGTGCCAGCACCGGGACAGGGGGCTTCTATGGCTACACCTTC.

The chain uses TRBV5-1 and TRBJ2-1; no clear D gene. V lost 0 bases to trimming and J lost 8 bases, with 15 bases between them. Germline CDR1 is SGHRS and CDR2 is YFSETQ. This CDR3 is built from 15 residues. CDR3 coding DNA: TGCGCCAGCAGCTTGGACAGAACCCCTTCGGATGAGCAGTTCTTC. It yields the protein CASSLDRTPSDEQFF.

The J gene is TRBJ2-7, the V gene TRBV9; a weak D match, TRBD2 (5 bases). The germline V gene has CDR1 SGDLS and CDR2 YYNGEE. The CDR3 runs 13 residues. Between the trimmed V and J ends, which lost 3 bases and 6 bases, there was a span of 13 bases. The CDR3 sequence: CASSEGSTSEQYF. DNA of the CDR3: TGTGCCAGCAGCGAAGGGAGTACGTCCGAGCAGTACTTC.

The CDR3 reads CASSQERSGYTF. In DNA, the CDR3 is TGTGCCAGCAGCCAAGAGAGGTCTGGCTACACCTTC. The V call is TRBV3-1 (or the pseudogene TRBV3-2), the J call TRBJ1-2, with D hard to call. V was pared by 0 bases and J by 7 bases, with 6 bases between. Germline lookup yields CDR1 LGHDT and CDR2 YNNKEL (reference sequence). The CDR3 contains 12 residues.

This chain connects TRBV6-5 to TRBJ2-7; D perhaps matches TRBD1 (5 bases). The CDR3 consists of 13 residues. Germline V gives CDR1 MNHEY, CDR2 SVGAGI. V lost 6 bases, J lost 5 bases, and 14 bases lay in between. CDR3 DNA sequence: TGTGCCAGCAGAGGCAGGGTCTTCGACGAGCAGTACTTC. Its translation is CASRGRVFDEQYF.

The J gene is TRBJ1-5, the V gene TRBV19; D gene unclear. The CDR3 is 15 residues long. Germline loops: CDR1 LNHDA, CDR2 SQIVND (reference sequence). The V end was cut by 5 bases, the J end by 3 bases, with 14 bases between. CDR3 amino acids: CASSLGESLNQPQHF. The CDR3 DNA is TGTGCCAGTAGTCTTGGAGAGAGCCTCAATCAGCCCCAGCATTTT.

The chain joins TRBV7-9 to TRBJ2-3; D possibly corresponds to TRBD2 (6 bases). V dropped 5 bases and J dropped 5 bases, with 11 bases sitting between them. The CDR3 covers 13 residues. Germline loops: CDR1 SEHNR, CDR2 FQNEAQ (reference sequence). In DNA form, the CDR3 reads TGTGCCAGCAGCCGACTAGGGGAAGATACGCAGTATTTT. Translating it yields CASSRLGEDTQYF.

The rearrangement joins TRBV27 to TRBJ2-1; possibly TRBD2 for D (5 bases). The CDR3 covers 15 residues. Looked up from germline, CDR1 is MNHEY and CDR2 is SMNVEV (reference sequence). The germline V and J ends were trimmed by 8 bases and 4 bases, with 18 bases remaining between them. The CDR3 DNA is TGTGCCAGCGCCGTTTCAGCGGCGGTATACAATGAGCAGTTCTTC. Protein product: CASAVSAAVYNEQFF.

This chain connects TRBV18 to TRBJ2-7; 9 bases are shared with TRBD2. V lost 4 bases, J lost 0 bases, and 4 bases stayed unmatched. The CDR3 runs 15 residues. CDR1 KGHSH and CDR2 LQKENI come from the germline V gene. CDR3 DNA: TGTGCCAGCTCACGACTAGCGGCGCTCTCCTACGAGCAGTACTTC. As protein: CASSRLAALSYEQYF. Complete variable domain (other parts from reference TRBV18 and TRBJ2-7): NAGVMQNPRHLVRRRGQEARLRCSPMKGHSHVYWYRQLPEEGLKFMVYLQKENIIDESGMPKERFSAEFPKEGPSILRIQQVVRGDSAAYFCASSRLAALSYEQYFGPGTRLTVT.

This chain connects TRBV4-1 to TRBJ2-5; TRBD2 agrees at 7 bases. This CDR3 comprises 15 residues. Germline V gene lookup returns CDR1 MGHRA and CDR2 YSYEKL. The trim removed 1 base at V and 3 bases at J, leaving 5 bases unmatched. CDR3 DNA: TGCGCCAGCAGCCAAGGTCGCGGGACTAAAGAGACCCAGTACTTC. This codes for CASSQGRGTKETQYF.

The chain uses TRBV27 and TRBJ2-7, with 8 bases aligning to TRBD1. The V gene's germline CDR1 is MNHEY and CDR2 SMNVEV (reference sequence). This CDR3 spans 14 amino acids. The V gene end was trimmed by 6 bases and the J gene end by 4 bases; junction bases not matched to a gene: 8. Here the CDR3 reads CASSRGQGRYEQYF. The DNA of the CDR3 is TGTGCCAGCAGCCGAGGACAGGGTCGGTACGAGCAGTACTTC.

The rearrangement uses TRBV6-6 and TRBJ2-1, with unresolved D. The germline gives CDR1 MNHNY, CDR2 SVGAGI (reference sequence). The CDR3 has 15 amino acids. Trimming stripped 0 bases from V and 5 bases from J, with 11 bases between. Here the CDR3 reads CASSYSTQINNEQFF. The CDR3 DNA is TGTGCCAGCAGTTACTCGACACAGATTAACAATGAGCAGTTCTTC.

The chain employs TRBV10-1 and TRBJ1-5; 8 nucleotides line up with TRBD1. The J segment lost 7 bases and the V segment lost 5 bases, leaving 4 bases of the junction unmatched. This CDR3 is built from 13 residues. In germline, CDR1 is WNHNN, CDR2 SYGVQD (reference sequence). As DNA, the CDR3 is TGCGCCAGCAGTCAAGGACAGGGCCAGCCCCAGCATTTT. This codes for CASSQGQGQPQHF.

The chain combines TRBV5-6 with TRBJ2-2, with D maybe TRBD2 (5 bases). Deletions cut 1 base from V and 3 bases from J, with 10 bases between. This CDR3 has 15 amino acids. Germline V gene lookup returns CDR1 SGHDT and CDR2 YYEEEE. Written as DNA, the CDR3 is TGTGCCAGCAGCTTGTCAGGAGGAGACACCGGGGAGCTGTTTTTT. Its translation: CASSLSGGDTGELFF.

The genes are TRBV7-2 and TRBJ1-3; 8 bases line up with TRBD1. CDR1 is SGHTA and CDR2 is FQGNSA in the germline V gene. The V segment lost 5 bases and the J segment 4 bases; nucleotides outside the gene matches: 4. The CDR3 contains 14 residues. This CDR3 is CASSTGQGGNTIYF. CDR3 coding DNA: TGTGCCAGCAGCACCGGACAGGGCGGAAACACCATATATTTT. The variable domain in full, completed from reference TRBV7-2 and TRBJ1-3, reads GAGVSQSPSNKVTEKGKDVELRCDPISGHTALYWYRQSLGQGLEFLIYFQGNSAPDKSGLPSDRFSAERTGGSVSTLTIQRTQQEDSAVYLCASSTGQGGNTIYFGEGSWLTVV.

V and J are TRBV4-3 and TRBJ2-1, with 7 bases that match TRBD2. The CDR3 is 17 amino acids. J gave up 0 bases and V 0 bases, and 5 bases lay outside the gene matches. Germline loops: CDR1 LGHNA, CDR2 YSLEER. CDR3: CASSQDPGGSSYNEQFF. The CDR3 coding sequence is TGCGCCAGCAGCCAAGATCCAGGCGGGAGCTCCTACAATGAGCAGTTCTTC.

This chain uses TRBV29-1 with TRBJ2-2; the match to TRBD1 covers 8 bases. V dropped 7 bases and J dropped 7; count of bases not matched to a gene: 8. This CDR3 has 13 residues. Germline CDR1 reads SQVTM; CDR2 reads ANQGSEA. CDR3 sequence: CSAKGTGYGELFF. The CDR3 DNA reads as TGCAGCGCAAAAGGGACAGGCTACGGGGAGCTGTTTTTT.

This clone was counted a single time. V gene TRBV5-1 combines with J gene TRBJ2-2; weak D call: TRBD1 (6 bases). Trimming removed 7 bases from V and 7 bases from J, with 11 bases in between. CDR3 length: 12 amino acids. Germline lookup yields CDR1 SGHRS and CDR2 YFSETQ. This CDR3 is CASGTGHGELFF. The CDR3 bases are TGCGCCAGCGGTACAGGGCACGGGGAGCTGTTTTTT.

The chain recombines TRBV4-1 with TRBJ1-1, with 7 bases fitting TRBD1. The CDR3 loop spans 15 amino acids. V gave up 4 bases and J gave up 6 bases; unmatched junction bases: 11. Germline CDR1 reads MGHRA; CDR2 reads YSYEKL. CDR3 sequence (DNA): TGCGCCAGCAGCCTACTGACAGGGACTCGTTCTGAAGCTTTCTTT. Amino acid sequence: CASSLLTGTRSEAFF.